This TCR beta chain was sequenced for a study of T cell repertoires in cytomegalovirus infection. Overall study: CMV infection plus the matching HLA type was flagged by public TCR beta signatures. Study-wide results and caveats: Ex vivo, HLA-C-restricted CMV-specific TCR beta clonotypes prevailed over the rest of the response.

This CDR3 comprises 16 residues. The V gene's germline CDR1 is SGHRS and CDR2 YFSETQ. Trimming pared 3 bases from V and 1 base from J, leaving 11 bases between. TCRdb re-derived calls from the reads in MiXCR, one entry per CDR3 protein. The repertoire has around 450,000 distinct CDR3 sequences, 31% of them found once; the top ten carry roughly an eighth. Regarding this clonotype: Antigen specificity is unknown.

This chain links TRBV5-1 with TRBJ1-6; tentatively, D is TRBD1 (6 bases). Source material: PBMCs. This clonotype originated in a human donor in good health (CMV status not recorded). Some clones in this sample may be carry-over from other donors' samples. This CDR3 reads CASSSGQTSYNSPLHF. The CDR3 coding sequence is TGCGCCAGCAGCTCAGGACAGACGTCCTATAATTCACCCCTCCACTTT.